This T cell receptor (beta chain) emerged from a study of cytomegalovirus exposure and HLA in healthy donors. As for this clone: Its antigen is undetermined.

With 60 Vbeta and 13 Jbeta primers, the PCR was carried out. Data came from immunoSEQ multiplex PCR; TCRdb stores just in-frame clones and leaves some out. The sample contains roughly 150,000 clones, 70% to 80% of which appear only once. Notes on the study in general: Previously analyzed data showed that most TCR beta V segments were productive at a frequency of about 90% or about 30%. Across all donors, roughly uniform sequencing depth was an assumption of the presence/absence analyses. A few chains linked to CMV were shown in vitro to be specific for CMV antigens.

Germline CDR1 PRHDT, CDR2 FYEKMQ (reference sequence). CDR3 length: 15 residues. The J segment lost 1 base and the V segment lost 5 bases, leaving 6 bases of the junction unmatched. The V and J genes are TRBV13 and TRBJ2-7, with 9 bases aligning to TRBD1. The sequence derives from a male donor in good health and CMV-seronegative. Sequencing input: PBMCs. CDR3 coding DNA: TGTGCCAGCAGCGGAACCGGGACAGGGTCCTACGAGCAGTACTTC. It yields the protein CASSGTGTGSYEQYF.